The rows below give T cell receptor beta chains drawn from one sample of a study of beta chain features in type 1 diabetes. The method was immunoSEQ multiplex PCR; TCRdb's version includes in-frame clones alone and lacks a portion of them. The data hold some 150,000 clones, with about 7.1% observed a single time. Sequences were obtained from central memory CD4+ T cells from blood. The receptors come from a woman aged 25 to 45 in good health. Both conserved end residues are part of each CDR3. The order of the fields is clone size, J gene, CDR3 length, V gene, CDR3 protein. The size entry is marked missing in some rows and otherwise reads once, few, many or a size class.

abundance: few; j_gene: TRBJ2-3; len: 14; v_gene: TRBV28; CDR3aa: CASSSDYPADTQYF
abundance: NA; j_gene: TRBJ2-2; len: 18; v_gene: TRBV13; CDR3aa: CASSLGSLVLGDAGELFF
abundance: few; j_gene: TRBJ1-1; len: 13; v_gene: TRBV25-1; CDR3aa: CASSRGYITEAFF
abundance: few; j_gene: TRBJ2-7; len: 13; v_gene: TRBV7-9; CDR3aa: CASSLPPRGEQYF
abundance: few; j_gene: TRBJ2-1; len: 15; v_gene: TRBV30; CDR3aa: CAWSAGTSGYNEQFF
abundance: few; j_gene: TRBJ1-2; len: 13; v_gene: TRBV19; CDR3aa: CASSEQGAGGYTF
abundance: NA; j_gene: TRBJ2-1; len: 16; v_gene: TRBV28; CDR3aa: CASSLSLAGTYNEQFF
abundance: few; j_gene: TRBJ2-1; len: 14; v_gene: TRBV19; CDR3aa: CASTIAGGADEQFF
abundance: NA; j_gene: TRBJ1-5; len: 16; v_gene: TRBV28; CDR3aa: CASSFYGTGFNQPQHF
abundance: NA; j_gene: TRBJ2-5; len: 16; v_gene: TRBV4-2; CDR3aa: CASSRKGQGVRETQYF
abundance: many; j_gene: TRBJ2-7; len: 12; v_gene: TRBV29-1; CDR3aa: CSAVRGGYEQYF
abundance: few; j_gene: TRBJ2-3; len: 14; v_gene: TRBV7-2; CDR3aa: CASSETGTIHTQYF
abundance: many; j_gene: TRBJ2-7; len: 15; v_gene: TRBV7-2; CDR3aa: CASSAASGTVYEQYF
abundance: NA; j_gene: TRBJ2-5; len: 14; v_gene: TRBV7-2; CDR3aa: CASSPGTGLETQYF
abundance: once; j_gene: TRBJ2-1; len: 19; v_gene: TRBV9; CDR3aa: CASSVVSPRLAGDSGEQFF
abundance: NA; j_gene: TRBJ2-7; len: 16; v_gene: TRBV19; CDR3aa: CASSLAPGTAPYEQYF
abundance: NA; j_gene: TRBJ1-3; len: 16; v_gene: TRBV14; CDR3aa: CASSKNRGLSGNTIYF
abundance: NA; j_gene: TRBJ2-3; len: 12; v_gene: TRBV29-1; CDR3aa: CSGRRDTDTQYF
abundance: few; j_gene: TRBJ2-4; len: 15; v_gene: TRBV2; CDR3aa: CASSGQGLAKNIQYF
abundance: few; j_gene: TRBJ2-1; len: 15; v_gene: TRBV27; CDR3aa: CASSSPMTSGNEQFF
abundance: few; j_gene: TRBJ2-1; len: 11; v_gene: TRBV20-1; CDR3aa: CAGQGDNEQFF
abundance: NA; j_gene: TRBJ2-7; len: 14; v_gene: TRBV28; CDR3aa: CASSELAGAYEQYF
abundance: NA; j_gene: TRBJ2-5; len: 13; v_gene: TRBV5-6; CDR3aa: CASSLGSEETQYF
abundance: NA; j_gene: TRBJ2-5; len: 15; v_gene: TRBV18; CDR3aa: CASSPPRTGQETQYF
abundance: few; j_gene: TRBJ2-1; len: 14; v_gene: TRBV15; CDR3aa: CATRYRTSGSIKFF
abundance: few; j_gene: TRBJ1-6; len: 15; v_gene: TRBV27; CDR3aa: CASSLSGLPLSPLHF
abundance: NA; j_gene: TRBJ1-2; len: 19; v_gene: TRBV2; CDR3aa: CASSDSFFSRTGANYGYTF
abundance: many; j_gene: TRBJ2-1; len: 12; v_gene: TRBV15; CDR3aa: CATSRERNEQFF
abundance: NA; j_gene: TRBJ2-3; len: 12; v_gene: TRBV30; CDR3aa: CASDRGMNTQYF
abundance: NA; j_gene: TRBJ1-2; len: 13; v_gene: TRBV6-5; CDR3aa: CASTSTGGYGYTF
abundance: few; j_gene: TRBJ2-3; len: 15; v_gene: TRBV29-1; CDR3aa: CSVALAGGFTDTQYF
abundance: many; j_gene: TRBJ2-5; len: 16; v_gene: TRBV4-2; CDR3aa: CASSPGLAGSFETQYF
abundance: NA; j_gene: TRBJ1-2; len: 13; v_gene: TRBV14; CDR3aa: CASSRGLYYGYTF